What follows are 21 T cell receptor beta chains derived from one specimen sequenced in a study of Ad26.COV2.S vaccination and SARS-CoV-2 variants. Described treatment: roughly 18 received Ad26.COV2.S at low or high dose, single or two shots; about 5 received placebo; per-sample allocation not given. All samples were drawn on day 63, counting from the first vaccine or placebo injection. Clones were read by immunoSEQ multiplex PCR, and TCRdb kept only the in-frame ones, dropping some. The table records more than 400,000 clones, less than 95% of them present only once. The material sequenced was peripheral blood, taken in a trial of Ad26.COV2.S vaccine versus placebo. The origin of the receptors is a person aged 18 to 65 who received the Ad26.COV2.S COVID-19 vaccine or a placebo.

This clone was counted once. This chain links TRBV15 with TRBJ1-1; D not resolved. V was trimmed by 0 bases and J by 0 bases, leaving 5 bases between them. Germline-derived CDR1 and CDR2 are LNHNV and YYDKDF (reference sequence). The length of the CDR3 is 14 residues. CDR3: CATSRDLVNTEAFF. The CDR3, as DNA: TGTGCCACCAGCAGAGATCTGGTGAACACTGAAGCTTTCTTT.

The genes are TRBV9 and TRBJ1-2; D not certain. Trimming left V 0 bases short and J 5 bases short, with 8 bases between. This CDR3 has 13 amino acids. Germline values: CDR1 SGDLS, CDR2 YYNGEE. DNA for the CDR3: TGTGCCAGCAGCGTAGATCGGGGATATGGCTACACCTTC. It is translated as CASSVDRGYGYTF.

V is TRBV4-2 and J is TRBJ2-2; D is uncertain. The CDR3 consists of 15 residues. V was trimmed by 1 base and J by 3 bases, leaving 9 bases between them. Germline CDR1 and CDR2: LGHNA and YNFKEQ. The CDR3 here is CASSQVSSDTGELFF. The CDR3 DNA reads as TGTGCCAGCAGCCAAGTGTCCTCTGACACCGGGGAGCTGTTTTTT.

J is TRBJ1-5 and V is TRBV19; 7 bases line up with TRBD1. Per germline, CDR1 LNHDA and CDR2 SQIVND (reference sequence). V trimming: 4 bases; J trimming: 4 bases; junction bases outside the gene matches: 7. This CDR3 is 15 amino acids long. As DNA, the CDR3 is TGTGCCAGTAGTAACGGGCAGGGGGTTAATCAGCCCCAGCATTTT. Residues: CASSNGQGVNQPQHF.

This chain links TRBV18 with TRBJ1-3, with D maybe TRBD1 (6 bases). CDR3 length: 16 residues. V was clipped by 3 bases and J by 4 bases, with 16 bases between them. The V gene's germline CDR1 is KGHSH and CDR2 LQKENI. CDR3 bases: TGTGCCAGCTCACCGCCGGGACAACGGGGGGGAAACACCATATATTTT. Its translation is CASSPPGQRGGNTIYF.

This chain uses TRBV29-1 with TRBJ1-2; D gene unclear. Per the germline V gene, CDR1 is SQVTM and CDR2 is ANQGSEA. V gave up 0 bases and J gave up 2 bases, with 7 bases separating them. The CDR3 has 13 residues. The CDR3 DNA sequence: TGCAGCGTTGAAGATCCGGTAAACTATGGCTACACCTTC. This translates into CSVEDPVNYGYTF.

The gene calls are TRBV19 and TRBJ1-1; D gene uncertain. Germline V gives CDR1 LNHDA, CDR2 SQIVND (reference sequence). Between the trimmed V and J ends, which lost 5 bases and 3 bases, there was a span of 10 bases. The CDR3 is made up of 13 amino acids. Here the CDR3 DNA reads TGTGCCAGTAGTTCTTTAAGGTACACTGAAGCTTTCTTT. It codes for CASSSLRYTEAFF.

The chain joins TRBV27 to TRBJ2-7; D is perhaps TRBD1 (6 bases). This CDR3 contains 14 residues. V lost 5 bases, J lost 3 bases, and 14 bases lay in between. The germline V gene has CDR1 MNHEY and CDR2 SMNVEV (reference sequence). DNA of the CDR3: TGTGCCAGCAGTCGACAGGTTATCGGCTACGAGCAGTACTTC. This gives the protein CASSRQVIGYEQYF.

This chain connects TRBV21-1 to TRBJ2-5; the table's TRBD2 call for D was not verified on the DNA. TRBV21-1 is listed as a pseudogene. The CDR3 length is 18 residues. CDR3 in DNA: TGTGCCAGCAGCAAAGTAGCGGGAGGGCCTGGGGGACAAGAGACCCAGTACTTC. As protein: CASSKVAGGPGGQETQYF.

J is TRBJ2-7 and V is TRBV27, with 11 bases matching TRBD1. CDR3 size: 15 residues. V trimming: 3 bases; J trimming: 4 bases; junction bases outside the gene matches: 5. The germline CDR1 and CDR2 sequences are MNHEY and SMNVEV (reference sequence). CDR3 in DNA: TGTGCCAGCAGTTTCGGGACAGGGGGAAGGTACGAGCAGTACTTC. It translates to CASSFGTGGRYEQYF.

V and J are TRBV7-8 and TRBJ2-7; D is possibly TRBD2 (6 bases). The length of the CDR3 is 13 residues. V was pared by 9 bases and J by 3 bases, with 15 bases between. CDR1 is SGHVS and CDR2 is FQNEAQ in the germline V gene. The CDR3 region has the DNA TGTGCCAGAGACGTCGGTAGCGGCTACGAGCAGTACTTC. Its protein is CARDVGSGYEQYF.

The chain has TRBV10-3 and TRBJ1-2; TRBD1 is a possible D gene (6 bases). V gave up 10 bases and J gave up 6 bases, with 18 bases separating them. The V gene's germline CDR1 is ENHRY and CDR2 SYGVKD. This CDR3 contains 13 residues. The DNA of the CDR3 is TGTGCCACCAATGCGGACAGAGCTCATGGCTACACCTTC. It encodes CATNADRAHGYTF.

The chain has TRBV11-3 and TRBJ2-1; TRBD1 matches 7 bases. The CDR3 length is 17 residues. The trim removed 5 bases at V and 1 base at J, leaving 11 bases unmatched. Germline CDR1 SGHNT, CDR2 YENEEA. The CDR3 DNA follows: TGTGCCAGCAGCCTATCACAGGGGATAACTTCCTACAATGAGCAGTTCTTC. It is translated as CASSLSQGITSYNEQFF.

The chain is built from TRBV5-6 and TRBJ1-3; D ambiguous. The CDR3 length is 14 residues. From germline, CDR1 is SGHDT and CDR2 YYEEEE. The ends were cut back, 4 bases at V and 0 bases at J, with 8 bases in the middle. In DNA, the CDR3 is TGTGCCAGCAGCCCCAACGGCTCTGGAAACACCATATATTTT. Residues: CASSPNGSGNTIYF.

This clone was seen a single time. The CDR3 is CASNQLAGGPVRNEQFF. CDR3 DNA: TGTGCCAGCAACCAACTAGCGGGAGGGCCTGTTAGAAATGAGCAGTTCTTC. This chain joins TRBV7-9 and TRBJ2-1, with TRBD2 identical over 13 bases. The CDR3 consists of 17 residues. J was trimmed by 7 bases and V by 7 bases; bases with no gene match: 13. Germline V lookup: CDR1 SEHNR, CDR2 FQNEAQ (reference sequence).

The chain recombines TRBV28 with TRBJ2-3; tentatively, D is TRBD2 (6 bases). The V gene lost 3 bases and the J gene lost 3 bases, with 10 bases spanning the gap. This CDR3 has 14 amino acids. CDR1 MDHEN and CDR2 SYDVKM come from the germline V gene. The CDR3 DNA is TGTGCCAGCAGTTTGCTTAGCGGAACAGATACGCAGTATTTT. Amino acids: CASSLLSGTDTQYF.

The rearrangement uses TRBV30 and TRBJ2-2; D assignment may be TRBD1 or TRBD2 (5 bases each). V was clipped by 5 bases and J by 6 bases, with 16 bases between them. The CDR3 extends over 14 amino acids. Germline V gene sequence: CDR1 GTSNPN, CDR2 SVGIG (reference sequence). This CDR3 is CAWQPGGMAGELFF. The DNA of the CDR3 is TGTGCCTGGCAACCTGGGGGTATGGCCGGGGAGCTGTTTTTT.

The genes are TRBV7-2 and TRBJ2-2, with a weak D call TRBD1 (5 bases). There are 15 residues in the CDR3. Per germline, CDR1 SGHTA and CDR2 FQGNSA. V was pared by 7 bases and J by 1 base, with 13 bases between. The CDR3 DNA follows: TGTGCCAGCACTATGGGGCGCATGAACACCGGGGAGCTGTTTTTT. The encoded protein is CASTMGRMNTGELFF.

CDR3 bases: TGTGCCAGCAACCTGCGGGGAGGGGAGCAGTTCTTC. Translation: CASNLRGGEQFF. J is TRBJ2-1 and V is TRBV13, with TRBD2 matching over 7 bases. Per germline, CDR1 PRHDT and CDR2 FYEKMQ (reference sequence). Losses at the gene ends were 7 bases for V and 10 bases for J; bases not matched to a gene: 7. The CDR3 consists of 12 residues.

This chain uses TRBV6-2 or TRBV6-3 with TRBJ1-4; a possible D gene is TRBD1 (5 bases). Germline values: CDR1 MNHEY, CDR2 SVGEGT. The CDR3 runs to 16 residues. V lost 2 bases and J lost 3, with 13 bases in between. CDR3 region: CASSYLQGVPNEKLFF. DNA for the CDR3: TGTGCCAGCAGTTACCTCCAGGGAGTTCCTAATGAAAAACTGTTTTTT.

This clone showed up just once. V is TRBV10-3 and J is TRBJ1-1; no firm D call. V was cut by 6 bases and J by 0 bases, with 8 bases left in between. The CDR3 is 13 amino acids. Germline V lookup: CDR1 ENHRY, CDR2 SYGVKD. The CDR3 sequence: CAIRWGMNTEAFF. The CDR3 DNA sequence: TGTGCCATCAGGTGGGGTATGAACACTGAAGCTTTCTTT.